This passage covers 26 T cell receptor beta chains from one sample sequenced in a study of control samples from healthy donors and cancer patients (dated by TCRdb to 2018 to 2021). The library was made by the immunoSEQ multiplex PCR assay. TCRdb mirrors the immuneACCESS table, restricted to in-frame sequences. Some clones are absent from its copies; in checked studies, under half trace to an unresolved V gene, and the reason for the others is unknown. The sample has 70,000 or so clones on record, about 80% of them singletons. The top ten clones comprise 28% of the sample. The sample taken for sequencing was blood. The receptors derive from a man aged 50-59 years in good health.

The chain has TRBV7-6 and TRBJ2-2; TRBD2 agrees at 7 bases. V gave up 6 bases and J gave up 1 base; unmatched junction bases: 11. Germline CDR1 is SGHVS and CDR2 is FNYEAQ. CDR3 length equals 17 residues. CDR3 nucleotides: TGTGCCAGCAGTCCAACTGTGGCTAGCGGGAACACCGGGGAGCTGTTTTTT. Its protein is CASSPTVASGNTGELFF.

V and J are TRBV19 and TRBJ1-2; D gene uncertain. The CDR3 runs to 15 residues. Trimming removed 5 bases from V and 0 bases from J, with 13 bases in between. Germline assignment: CDR1 LNHDA and CDR2 SQIVND (reference sequence). The CDR3 sequence is CASSPLPTSNYGYTF. The CDR3 DNA reads TGTGCCAGTAGTCCTCTCCCGACATCTAACTATGGCTACACCTTC.

The table lists this clone with a count of one. The rearrangement joins TRBV28 to TRBJ2-1; D might be TRBD2 (6 bases). The CDR3 loop spans 13 amino acids. Germline assignment: CDR1 MDHEN and CDR2 SYDVKM. Deletions cut 11 bases from V and 2 bases from J, with 13 bases between. CDR3 in DNA: TGTGCCGCGTGGGGGGACCCCTACAATGAGCAGTTCTTC. Translating it yields CAAWGDPYNEQFF.

J is TRBJ2-1 and V is TRBV5-1; 7 nucleotides line up with TRBD2. Germline V gives CDR1 SGHRS, CDR2 YFSETQ. The CDR3 totals 14 residues. The J segment lost 9 bases and the V segment lost 4 bases, leaving 10 bases of the junction unmatched. In DNA form, the CDR3 reads TGCGCCAGCAGCGCCGGGGCTCGGGGGGTTGAGCAGTTCTTC. As protein: CASSAGARGVEQFF.

This clone showed up just a few times. The chain combines TRBV5-3 with TRBJ2-1; 13 nucleotides match TRBD2. TRBV5-3 is labeled an ORF, and its function is uncertain. CDR3 length: 15 amino acids. The junction had 5 bases not matched to a gene; V was cut back by 4 bases and J by 7 bases. In DNA form, the CDR3 reads TGTGCCAGAAGCCGTCCGGGACTAGCGGGAAATGAGCAGTTCTTC. Protein: CARSRPGLAGNEQFF.

This clone was observed once. J is TRBJ1-1 and V is TRBV20-1; D gene unclear. V gave up 2 bases and J gave up 8 bases, with 9 bases separating them. This CDR3 is 11 amino acids long. The germline CDR1 and CDR2 sequences are DFQATT and SNEGSKA (reference sequence). In nucleotides, the CDR3 is TGCAGTGCTAGATTATACCCCGAAGCTTTCTTT. Amino acid sequence: CSARLYPEAFF.

The CDR3 sequence is CASSLARIAEQFF. The CDR3 nucleotides read TGTGCCAGCAGCTTAGCGAGAATAGCCGAGCAGTTCTTC. The genes are TRBV7-8 and TRBJ2-1; D not certain. The CDR3 spans 13 residues. CDR1 and CDR2 (germline): SGHVS, FQNEAQ. Between the trimmed V and J ends, which lost 0 bases and 10 bases, there was a span of 10 bases.

The chain recombines TRBV6-4 with TRBJ2-2; D is possibly TRBD2 (6 bases). Germline loops: CDR1 MRHNA, CDR2 SNTAGT. CDR3 length: 16 residues. V shed 5 bases and J shed 6 bases, with 19 bases lying between them. The CDR3 sequence is CASSSIPGLGPGELFF. The CDR3 DNA reads as TGTGCCAGCAGTTCTATACCGGGACTGGGCCCCGGGGAGCTGTTTTTT.

This clone was counted once. The chain links TRBV5-6 to TRBJ1-2; D possibly corresponds to TRBD1 (5 bases). Germline V CDR1 and CDR2: SGHDT, YYEEEE. CDR3 length equals 16 residues. V was cut by 4 bases and J by 1 base, with 17 bases left in between. The CDR3 DNA is TGTGCCAGCAGCGTATTACAGGCCTTACTTAACTATGGCTACACCTTC. Its translation is CASSVLQALLNYGYTF.

The sample holds one count of this clone. The V and J genes are TRBV18 and TRBJ2-5; D is ambiguous. The germline V gene encodes CDR1 KGHSH and CDR2 LQKENI. This CDR3 has 11 residues. The V end was cut by 5 bases, the J end by 2 bases, with 3 bases between. The CDR3 reads CASSSQETQYF. The CDR3 nucleotides are TGTGCCAGCTCATCACAAGAGACCCAGTACTTC.

V and J are TRBV2 and TRBJ1-3; D not resolved. V was shortened by 2 bases and J by 3 bases, with 2 bases between the two germline ends. In germline, CDR1 is SNHLY, CDR2 FYNNEI. The CDR3 loop spans 12 amino acids. CDR3 region: CASSELGNTIYF. The CDR3 nucleotides read TGTGCCAGCAGTGAACTTGGAAACACCATATATTTT.

The V gene is TRBV7-2, the J gene TRBJ2-7, with D hard to call. Germline V gene lookup returns CDR1 SGHTA and CDR2 FQGNSA. V was pared by 3 bases and J by 3 bases, with 21 bases between. This CDR3 is 17 amino acids long. The CDR3 here is CASSLQDRSPTRYEQYF. The CDR3 coding sequence is TGTGCCAGCAGCTTGCAAGACCGCTCGCCAACCCGCTACGAGCAGTACTTC.

V gene TRBV5-1 combines with J gene TRBJ2-1; no firm D call. The germline V and J ends were trimmed by 2 bases and 6 bases, with 12 bases remaining between them. The germline V gene encodes CDR1 SGHRS and CDR2 YFSETQ. This CDR3 has 14 residues. CDR3 residues: CASSFGQLVNEQFF. The CDR3 DNA reads TGCGCCAGCAGCTTCGGGCAGCTGGTCAATGAGCAGTTCTTC. Together with reference TRBV5-1 and TRBJ2-1, the CDR3 gives the full variable domain: KAGVTQTPRYLIKTRGQQVTLSCSPISGHRSVSWYQQTPGQGLQFLFEYFSETQRNKGNFPGRFSGRQFSNSRSEMNVSTLELGDSALYLCASSFGQLVNEQFFGPGTRLTVL.

This clone appeared a single time. The gene calls are TRBV19 and TRBJ1-2, with 7 bases fitting TRBD1. Germline V CDR1 and CDR2: LNHDA, SQIVND (reference sequence). This CDR3 contains 12 residues. Trimming removed 2 bases from V and 10 bases from J; junction bases left unmatched: 4. The CDR3 DNA is TGTGCCAGTAGTATATCGACAGGGTACTACACCTTC. Amino acids: CASSISTGYYTF.

The rearrangement joins TRBV5-4 to TRBJ2-3; 14 bases line up with TRBD2. The CDR3 is 16 amino acids. Germline values: CDR1 SGHNT, CDR2 YYREEE (reference sequence). The V gene end was trimmed by 5 bases and the J gene end by 4 bases; junction bases not matched to a gene: 6. This CDR3 reads CASSPTSGGGSDTQYF. The DNA for the CDR3 is TGTGCCAGCAGTCCGACTAGCGGGGGGGGCTCAGATACGCAGTATTTT.

This clone was counted a few times. The rearrangement joins TRBV7-6 to TRBJ2-1; 10 nucleotides match TRBD2. The V segment lost 6 bases and the J segment 2 bases; nucleotides outside the gene matches: 10. Germline V gene data show CDR1 as SGHVS and CDR2 as FNYEAQ. The CDR3 has 17 amino acids. The CDR3 bases are TGTGCCAGCAGTCGGCCGTCTAGCGGGGGTACCTACAATGAGCAGTTCTTC. This encodes CASSRPSSGGTYNEQFF.

This clone was detected only a few times. The chain couples TRBV3-1 (or the pseudogene TRBV3-2) to TRBJ2-1, with D perhaps being TRBD1 or TRBD2 (5 bases each). The CDR3 runs to 13 residues. Germline values: CDR1 LGHDT, CDR2 YNNKEL (reference sequence). Trimming pared 2 bases from V and 10 bases from J, leaving 12 bases between. CDR3 in amino acids: CASSQRGGAEQFF. CDR3 DNA sequence: TGTGCCAGCAGCCAACGTGGGGGTGCGGAGCAGTTCTTC.

V usage is TRBV5-4 and J usage is TRBJ1-2; 9 positions agree with TRBD1. The CDR3 spans 15 residues. CDR1 and CDR2 from the germline V gene are SGHNT and YYREEE (reference sequence). Trimming took 3 bases from V and 1 from J; bases not matched to a gene: 4. The CDR3 region has the DNA TGTGCCAGCAGCTCACAGGGGGCCGTTAACTATGGCTACACCTTC. Protein product: CASSSQGAVNYGYTF.

J is TRBJ2-1 and V is TRBV29-1; 8 nucleotides align to TRBD2. The germline V gene encodes CDR1 SQVTM and CDR2 ANQGSEA. The CDR3 totals 12 residues. The CDR3 loop reads CMAAGVYNEQFF. The DNA of the CDR3 is TGCATGGCAGCGGGAGTCTACAATGAGCAGTTCTTC.

This sequence joins TRBV12-3 or TRBV12-4 and TRBJ1-2; D remains ambiguous. The CDR3 loop spans 13 amino acids. V lost 4 bases and J lost 4, with 10 bases in between. The CDR3, as DNA: TGTGCCAGCAGTTATGGGGAAGCCTATGGCTACACCTTC. As protein: CASSYGEAYGYTF.

CDR3 in amino acids: CASSDSGGQHTDTQYF. CDR3 nucleotides: TGTGCCAGCAGTGACTCGGGGGGCCAACACACAGATACGCAGTATTTT. This rearrangement joins TRBV6-4 to TRBJ2-3; D might be TRBD1 or TRBD2, each matching 6 bases. Deletions cut 0 bases from V and 2 bases from J, with 12 bases between. Germline V lookup: CDR1 MRHNA, CDR2 SNTAGT. The CDR3 length is 16 residues.

The chain recombines TRBV29-1 with TRBJ2-5, with TRBD1 matching 7 bases. CDR1 SQVTM and CDR2 ANQGSEA come from the germline V gene. CDR3 length: 13 residues. The V gene end was trimmed by 6 bases and the J gene end by 5 bases; junction bases not matched to a gene: 9. The CDR3 DNA is TGCAGCGTGGGCCAGACAGGGCGGGAGACCCAGTACTTC. It is translated as CSVGQTGRETQYF.

With regard to this clone: One junction end does not reproduce the germline sequence, and a read error may be involved. CDR3 loop: CASSLDGGGRETQYF. The CDR3 bases are TGTGCTAGCAGCTTAGACGGGGGCGGGAGAGAGACCCAGTACTTC. This chain joins TRBV7-7 and TRBJ2-5; tentative D call: TRBD2 (7 bases). The germline CDR1 and CDR2 sequences are SSHAT and FNYEAQ (reference sequence). CDR3 length equals 15 residues.

This rearrangement joins TRBV4-3 to TRBJ2-3; 9 bases line up with TRBD2. Germline CDR1 reads LGHNA; CDR2 reads YSLEER. Trimming removed 4 bases from V and 1 base from J; junction bases left unmatched: 6. The length of the CDR3 is 16 residues. CDR3 in amino acids: CASSPSLAGRTDTQYF. The CDR3 DNA follows: TGCGCCAGCAGCCCATCTCTAGCGGGGCGCACAGATACGCAGTATTTT.

The gene calls are TRBV10-2 and TRBJ2-2, with a weak D call TRBD2 (7 bases). The V gene's germline CDR1 is WSHSY and CDR2 SAAADI. The CDR3 sequence is 16 residues long. V lost 3 bases and J lost 4, with 15 bases in between. CDR3 DNA sequence: TGCGCCAGCAGTGATGCCGGCGGGGGCAGCACCGGGGAGCTGTTTTTT. Encoded protein: CASSDAGGGSTGELFF.

The chain links TRBV28 to TRBJ1-2; D is possibly TRBD1 (6 bases). Germline V gene data show CDR1 as MDHEN and CDR2 as SYDVKM. V shed 1 base and J shed 5 bases, with 11 bases lying between them. The CDR3 covers 14 residues. The CDR3 DNA reads as TGTGCCAGCAGTTTATCTGACAGGAGGTATGGCTACACCTTC. Translation gives CASSLSDRRYGYTF.